Listed here are 9 T cell receptor beta chains from one sample, sequenced in a study of naive and memory T cell subsets. Whole-blood samples were about 2.5 ml of peripheral blood from healthy adult volunteers. Alpha and beta constant region primers primed reverse transcription for blood and skin samples. TCRdb processed the 5' RACE reads anew with MiXCR; each CDR3 protein has one entry. The sample has 20,000 to 25,000 distinct CDR3 sequences, around 4% seen once. The receptors stem from a male donor in good health.

This clonotype was detected many times. This chain joins TRBV19 and TRBJ1-2; D not certain. The CDR3 runs 16 residues. Germline loops: CDR1 LNHDA, CDR2 SQIVND (reference sequence). The V and J ends lost 0 bases and 7 bases respectively, with 18 bases between them. The CDR3 sequence: CASSIESGRAGGGYTF. CDR3 bases: TGTGCCAGTAGTATAGAGTCGGGTAGGGCAGGAGGTGGCTACACCTTC.

By sample fraction, this clonotype is medium-sized. The V and J genes are TRBV29-1 and TRBJ2-2, with no clear D. The CDR3 is 11 amino acids. The V end was cut by 8 bases, the J end by 6 bases, with 10 bases between. Germline assignment: CDR1 SQVTM and CDR2 ANQGSEA. As DNA, the CDR3 is TGCAGCAGTAGGGTTGCCGGGGAGCTGTTTTTT. Residues: CSSRVAGELFF.

This clonotype was observed many times. The gene calls are TRBV14 and TRBJ2-1; D is perhaps TRBD1 (5 bases). In germline, CDR1 is SGHDN, CDR2 FVKESK. The CDR3 runs 15 residues. V lost 4 bases and J 5 bases, leaving 15 bases between the germline ends. The CDR3 DNA sequence: TGTGCCAGCAGCCGCCAGAATACAGGAAACAATGAGCAGTTCTTC. Protein sequence: CASSRQNTGNNEQFF.

This clonotype came up many times. This chain connects TRBV29-1 to TRBJ2-1; 9 nucleotides agree with TRBD2. Germline V lookup: CDR1 SQVTM, CDR2 ANQGSEA. The CDR3 extends over 13 amino acids. J was trimmed by 7 bases and V by 4 bases; bases with no gene match: 5. The CDR3 sequence: CSVVSGSRNEQFF. For the CDR3, the DNA is TGCAGCGTTGTTAGCGGGAGCCGAAATGAGCAGTTCTTC.

This clonotype has at least ten counts. The chain joins TRBV29-1 to TRBJ2-1, with D perhaps TRBD1 or TRBD2 (7 bases each). This CDR3 has 16 amino acids. Per the germline V gene, CDR1 is SQVTM and CDR2 is ANQGSEA. Trimming took off 6 bases at V and 3 bases at J, with 21 bases between the two ends. The CDR3 DNA follows: TGCAGCGTCCCTAAGGGGGCGGGGGTGTTCTACAATGAGCAGTTCTTC. The encoded protein is CSVPKGAGVFYNEQFF.

This clonotype has at least ten counts. The rearrangement uses TRBV6-6 and TRBJ2-3; 7 bases match TRBD1. CDR3 size: 12 residues. V trimming: 5 bases; J trimming: 5 bases; junction bases outside the gene matches: 1. CDR1 MNHNY and CDR2 SVGAGI come from the germline V gene (reference sequence). The chain's CDR3 is CASSTGVDTQYF. CDR3 bases: TGTGCCAGCAGTACAGGGGTAGATACGCAGTATTTT.

The sample holds many counts of this clonotype. J is TRBJ2-2 and V is TRBV6-5; 7 bases fit TRBD1. This CDR3 spans 14 amino acids. Trimming removed 7 bases from V and 5 bases from J; junction bases left unmatched: 7. CDR1 and CDR2 (germline): MNHEY, SVGAGI. The CDR3 region is CASKDRVKTGELFF. In DNA form, the CDR3 reads TGTGCCAGCAAAGACAGGGTCAAGACCGGGGAGCTGTTTTTT.

This clonotype occurred many times. As DNA, the CDR3 is TGTGCCAGCTCACTCCAAAATACGCGGGCGGGAGCAGATACGCAGTATTTT. Amino acid sequence: CASSLQNTRAGADTQYF. The chain links TRBV18 to TRBJ2-3; 7 bases match TRBD2. This CDR3 region has 17 residues. Germline CDR1 reads KGHSH; CDR2 reads LQKENI. J gave up 4 bases and V 4 bases, and 14 bases lay outside the gene matches.

This clonotype was seen repeatedly, ten times or more. CDR3 bases: TGTGCCAGCACCGGACTAGCGGGAGAATTCTTGGTTGTCGGGGAGCTGTTTTTT. Translated: CASTGLAGEFLVVGELFF. This rearrangement joins TRBV28 to TRBJ2-2; the match to TRBD2 covers 13 bases. The germline V gene encodes CDR1 MDHEN and CDR2 SYDVKM. This CDR3 comprises 18 residues. J gave up 7 bases and V 7 bases, and 15 bases lay outside the gene matches.